A single TCR beta chain is shown here with its context. As yet, its antigen is unknown. This entry belongs to a study of vaccination effects on CD4 cells after COVID-19. The CDR3 spans 14 residues. The V and J ends lost 4 bases and 2 bases respectively, with 11 bases between them. Germline CDR1 reads LNHDA; CDR2 reads SQIVND (reference sequence). Prior to sequencing, the ViraFEST assay stimulated PBMC with viral peptide pools, which expanded the antigen-specific CD4+ T cells. It was after approximately 11 days of culture that CD4+ T cells were isolated. Neither prior SARS-CoV-2 infection nor positive nucleocapsid antibodies were present in the vaccine recipients. Days 3 and 7 were when half the medium was replaced with IL-2 medium. Profiled with immunoSEQ multiplex PCR; TCRdb holds only in-frame clones, not every one. Of 20,000 or so clones in the sample, more than 70% were seen once.

The source was CD4+ T cells from PBMCs cultured with HCoV-NL63 spike peptides, collected before COVID-19 vaccination. The TCR comes from a human donor who received a COVID-19 vaccine. V is TRBV19 and J is TRBJ1-1, with D possibly being TRBD1 (5 bases). CDR3 residues: CASSSGGFNTEAFF. CDR3 sequence (DNA): TGTGCCAGTAGTAGTGGGGGTTTTAACACTGAAGCTTTCTTT.